The next 25 T cell receptor beta chains were all read from a single sample in a study of prognosis after radiotherapy for stage I lung cancer. Two rounds of multiplex PCR amplified TCR beta CDR3 from genomic DNA. The first round of PCR was done with primers that matched each TRBV and TRBJ gene. TCRdb itself ran the multiplex PCR reads through MiXCR, one entry per CDR3 protein. The table includes around 51,000 distinct CDR3 sequences, roughly 36% detected once. Specimen: PBMCs, collected before or after stereotactic body radiation therapy (not recorded which). The receptors stem from a donor at least 50 years old with non-small cell lung cancer.

This clonotype counts as medium-sized. The chain couples TRBV13 to TRBJ2-2; TRBD2 agrees at 7 bases. The germline V gene encodes CDR1 PRHDT and CDR2 FYEKMQ (reference sequence). V trimming: 3 bases; J trimming: 4 bases; junction bases outside the gene matches: 5. The CDR3 is made up of 15 amino acids. CDR3 residues: CASSFASGVTGELFF. In DNA form, the CDR3 reads TGTGCCAGCAGCTTTGCTAGCGGCGTCACCGGGGAGCTGTTTTTT.

This clonotype has a count of ten or more. The V call is TRBV2, the J call TRBJ2-5; the D call may be TRBD1 or TRBD2 (5 bases each). This CDR3 is built from 15 residues. CDR1 and CDR2 (germline): SNHLY, FYNNEI. V lost 5 bases, J lost 5 bases, and 18 bases lay in between. CDR3 sequence: CASSLTWSWGETQYF. The CDR3 DNA reads TGTGCCAGCAGTTTGACATGGAGTTGGGGGGAGACCCAGTACTTC. Full variable domain (missing parts from reference TRBV2 and TRBJ2-5): EPEVTQTPSHQVTQMGQEVILRCVPISNHLYFYWYRQILGQKVEFLVSFYNNEISEKSEIFDDQFSVERPDGSNFTLKIRSTKLEDSAMYFCASSLTWSWGETQYFGPGTRLLVL.

This clonotype came up many times. The CDR3 DNA reads TGCGCCAGCAGCCCCGGAACGGCAGGGGCCAATGAGCAGTTCTTC. Translation: CASSPGTAGANEQFF. This chain connects TRBV5-1 to TRBJ2-1; D possibly corresponds to TRBD1 (6 bases). This CDR3 is 15 amino acids long. The germline V and J ends were trimmed by 4 bases and 6 bases, with 17 bases remaining between them. CDR1 is SGHRS, CDR2 YFSETQ, per germline.

This clonotype was seen many times. The chain has TRBV18 and TRBJ1-5; D is unclear. This CDR3 region has 16 residues. V shed 0 bases and J shed 0 bases, with 9 bases lying between them. Germline CDR1 KGHSH, CDR2 LQKENI. This CDR3 reads CASSPPRGTSNQPQHF. DNA of the CDR3: TGTGCCAGCTCACCACCTCGGGGAACTAGCAATCAGCCCCAGCATTTT.

This clonotype was picked up many times. This chain links TRBV7-8 with TRBJ2-1, with D unresolved. The germline gives CDR1 SGHVS, CDR2 FQNEAQ. CDR3 size: 14 residues. Trimming left V 0 bases short and J 7 bases short, with 10 bases between. The CDR3 loop reads CASSLAGDGNEQFF. The CDR3 DNA follows: TGTGCCAGCAGCTTAGCTGGAGACGGTAATGAGCAGTTCTTC.

The sample holds many counts of this clonotype. The chain has TRBV6-9 and TRBJ2-7; a weak D match, TRBD1 (5 bases). The germline V gene encodes CDR1 MNHGY and CDR2 SVAAGI. Trimming cost V 5 bases and J 5 bases, with 16 bases left between them. The length of the CDR3 is 14 residues. Here the CDR3 DNA reads TGTGCCAGCAGTCTATTCGGACATGAGGACGAGCAGTACTTC. It encodes CASSLFGHEDEQYF.

As to this clonotype: This could be a read error, since a much larger clone is one nucleotide away. The J gene is TRBJ1-1, the V gene TRBV28, with 8 bases aligning to TRBD1. Trimming took 5 bases from V and 7 from J; bases not matched to a gene: 9. Germline-derived CDR1 and CDR2 are MDHEN and SYDVKM. There are 14 residues in the CDR3. CDR3 nucleotide sequence: TGTGCCAGCAGTCTCCGACAGGGGAGTAATGAAGCTTTCTTT. Translated: CASSLRQGSNEAFF.

This clonotype came up a few times. The V call is TRBV4-1, the J call TRBJ2-4; 9 bases are shared with TRBD2. V lost 1 base to trimming and J lost 5 bases; unmatched junction nucleotides: 3. Germline assignment: CDR1 MGHRA and CDR2 YSYEKL. The CDR3 loop spans 15 amino acids. CDR3 protein: CASSQGGGRENIQYF. CDR3 nucleotides: TGCGCCAGCAGCCAAGGTGGCGGGAGGGAAAACATTCAGTACTTC.

Comment on this clonotype: Being one base from a much bigger clone, this may be a read error. This chain connects TRBV6-1 to TRBJ2-7; unclear D gene. Germline V CDR1 and CDR2: MNHNS, SASEGT. The V end was cut by 7 bases, the J end by 1 base, with 5 bases between. This CDR3 has 11 residues. CDR3 sequence: CASTRSYEQYF. In DNA, the CDR3 is TGTGCCAGCACTCGATCCTACGAGCAGTACTTC.

As regards this clonotype: This CDR3 fails to terminate in the conserved phenylalanine or tryptophan, so it likely reflects a read error. The rearrangement links TRBV6-5 to TRBJ1-3; no clear D. The ends were cut back, 1 base at V and 6 bases at J, with 7 bases in the middle. CDR1 is MNHEY and CDR2 is SVGAGI in the germline V gene. CDR3 length: 13 residues. The CDR3 DNA follows: TGTGCCAGCAGTTACTGCGCGGCAAACACCATATATATT. Protein sequence: CASSYCAANTIYI.

This clonotype was observed many times. This chain connects TRBV12-3 or TRBV12-4 to TRBJ1-2, with unresolved D. Trimming left V 2 bases short and J 1 base short, with 11 bases between. CDR3 size: 15 residues. The CDR3 nucleotides read TGTGCCAGCAGTTTAAGGGCAGGACTTAACTATGGCTACACCTTC. Translating gives CASSLRAGLNYGYTF.

This clonotype was observed many times. The rearrangement uses TRBV7-2 and TRBJ1-5; TRBD1 agrees at 7 bases. Germline CDR1 SGHTA, CDR2 FQGNSA. The CDR3 runs 16 residues. V gave up 5 bases and J gave up 7 bases; unmatched junction bases: 14. CDR3 region: CASSPQGRSAGQPQHF. The CDR3 DNA sequence: TGTGCCAGCAGCCCACAGGGGCGCAGCGCGGGGCAGCCCCAGCATTTT. The complete variable domain, with remaining parts taken from reference TRBV7-2 and TRBJ1-5, reads GAGVSQSPSNKVTEKGKDVELRCDPISGHTALYWYRQSLGQGLEFLIYFQGNSAPDKSGLPSDRFSAERTGGSVSTLTIQRTQQEDSAVYLCASSPQGRSAGQPQHFGDGTRLSIL.

V usage is TRBV20-1 and J usage is TRBJ2-1, with 7 bases fitting TRBD1. The J segment lost 0 bases and the V segment lost 3 bases, leaving 11 bases of the junction unmatched. Germline values: CDR1 DFQATT, CDR2 SNEGSKA (reference sequence). The CDR3 runs to 17 residues. This CDR3 is CSARGQTVRPSYNEQFF. The DNA for the CDR3 is TGCAGTGCTAGGGGACAGACTGTGAGGCCCTCCTACAATGAGCAGTTCTTC.

This clonotype occurred many times. J is TRBJ2-1 and V is TRBV20-1; no reliable D call. The CDR3 is 14 residues long. The V end lost 1 base, the J end lost 4 bases, and 11 bases lay between the germline ends. Germline loops: CDR1 DFQATT, CDR2 SNEGSKA (reference sequence). The CDR3 bases are TGCAGTGCTAGAGCTCCCCTGGCTTACAATGAGCAGTTCTTC. Its translation is CSARAPLAYNEQFF.

Concerning this clonotype: This may arise from a read error, as a much more abundant clone is one base away. Lacking the conserved final phenylalanine or tryptophan, this CDR3 likely reflects a read error. The chain carries TRBV5-5 and TRBJ2-7; 10 bases agree with TRBD1. The CDR3 consists of 15 residues. Trimming cost V 0 bases and J 2 bases; bases outside gene matches: 2. Germline V gene lookup returns CDR1 SGHKS and CDR2 YYEKEE (reference sequence). The CDR3 DNA sequence: TGTGCCAGCAGCTTGGGGACAGGGGGGCCCTACGAGCAGTACTTA. Protein product: CASSLGTGGPYEQYL.

This clonotype was found many times. The chain recombines TRBV2 with TRBJ2-2, with D unresolved. Looked up from germline, CDR1 is SNHLY and CDR2 is FYNNEI. Trimming left V 7 bases short and J 5 bases short, with 20 bases between. This CDR3 has 16 amino acids. This CDR3 is CASKFLQTSGTGELFF. The CDR3 coding sequence is TGTGCCAGCAAATTCCTTCAGACATCGGGTACCGGGGAGCTGTTTTTT.

The J gene is TRBJ1-5, the V gene TRBV30; TRBD1 might be the D (5 bases). Trimming shortened V by 5 bases and J by 10 bases, and 21 bases separated the two germline ends. Germline V gene lookup returns CDR1 GTSNPN and CDR2 SVGIG (reference sequence). The CDR3 runs to 14 residues. The CDR3 loop reads CAWSTGTSSSPQHF. For the CDR3, the DNA is TGTGCCTGGTCGACCGGGACGTCAAGTAGCCCCCAGCATTTT. The full variable domain, its missing parts supplied by reference TRBV30 and TRBJ1-5, is SQTIHQWPATLVQPVGSPLSLECTVEGTSNPNLYWYRQAAGRGLQLLFYSVGIGQISSEVPQNLSASRPQDRQFILSSKKLLLSDSGFYLCAWSTGTSSSPQHFGDGTRLSIL.

This clonotype was detected ten times or more. The rearrangement joins TRBV20-1 to TRBJ1-2; D gene unclear. Germline-derived CDR1 and CDR2 are DFQATT and SNEGSKA (reference sequence). Trimming pared 7 bases from V and 4 bases from J, leaving 13 bases between. There are 12 residues in the CDR3. CDR3: CSVPAGGYGYTF. The CDR3 DNA is TGCAGTGTCCCGGCGGGCGGCTATGGCTACACCTTC.

V gene TRBV5-5 combines with J gene TRBJ2-6; D unclear. The germline V and J ends were trimmed by 7 bases and 0 bases, with 11 bases remaining between them. This CDR3 spans 15 amino acids. Germline V gives CDR1 SGHKS, CDR2 YYEKEE (reference sequence). CDR3 loop: CASGPTGSGANVLTF. CDR3 bases: TGTGCCAGCGGCCCCACTGGCTCTGGGGCCAACGTCCTGACTTTC.

This clonotype was found many times. The rearrangement links TRBV12-3 or TRBV12-4 to TRBJ1-2, with 7 bases aligning to TRBD1. The V segment lost 2 bases and the J segment 8 bases; nucleotides outside the gene matches: 8. The CDR3 contains 14 residues. CDR3: CASSLSPQGGGYTF. CDR3 DNA: TGTGCCAGCAGTTTAAGCCCGCAGGGGGGCGGCTACACCTTC.

This clonotype was counted many times. The chain recombines TRBV20-1 with TRBJ2-2, with TRBD2 matching over 10 bases. Germline lookup yields CDR1 DFQATT and CDR2 SNEGSKA (reference sequence). Unmatched junction bases numbered 6, after V lost 2 bases and J lost 3 bases. This CDR3 has 16 residues. CDR3 residues: CSARPAGGLYTGELFF. The CDR3 DNA sequence: TGCAGTGCTAGACCAGCGGGAGGGCTGTACACCGGGGAGCTGTTTTTT.

This clonotype was counted at least ten times. The V gene is TRBV7-8, the J gene TRBJ2-3; D might be TRBD1 (6 bases). The CDR3 sequence is 15 residues long. V was cut by 4 bases and J by 0 bases, with 11 bases left in between. Germline-derived CDR1 and CDR2 are SGHVS and FQNEAQ. CDR3 bases: TGTGCCAGCAGCTCCGACAGGAGGAGCACAGATACGCAGTATTTT. Protein: CASSSDRRSTDTQYF.

This clonotype has ten or more counts. The V gene is TRBV12-3 or TRBV12-4, the J gene TRBJ2-5; TRBD2 agrees at 7 bases. The CDR3 sequence is 13 residues long. Trimming removed 6 bases from V and 5 bases from J; junction bases left unmatched: 6. The CDR3 DNA follows: TGTGCCAGCAGCTGGGACTACCCGGAGACCCAGTACTTC. Translation: CASSWDYPETQYF.

There are many counts of this clonotype. This rearrangement joins TRBV11-3 to TRBJ2-5; 7 bases fit TRBD2. Trimming removed 5 bases from V and 4 bases from J; junction bases left unmatched: 1. This CDR3 spans 12 amino acids. Germline CDR1 and CDR2: SGHNT and YENEEA. CDR3 bases: TGTGCCAGCAGCGGGACTACAGAGACCCAGTACTTC. This translates into CASSGTTETQYF.

This clonotype has a count of ten or more. The chain joins TRBV20-1 to TRBJ2-3; 11 bases fit TRBD2. Germline assignment: CDR1 DFQATT and CDR2 SNEGSKA (reference sequence). CDR3 length: 15 amino acids. The V gene end was trimmed by 5 bases and the J gene end by 4 bases; junction bases not matched to a gene: 8. The CDR3: CSADRSGRASDTQYF. The CDR3 DNA follows: TGCAGTGCTGACCGTAGCGGGAGGGCTTCAGATACGCAGTATTTT.